These T cell receptor beta chains were read from a single sample in a study of blood T cell repertoires in COVID-19. Generated by immunoSEQ multiplex PCR, the TCRdb table keeps only in-frame clones and is missing some. The table includes over 250,000 clones, 91% detected once. Sequencing was carried out using peripheral blood. The receptor set was obtained from a person between 18 and 30 years old with COVID-19, enrolled during active disease. CDR3s include the opening cysteine and the closing phenylalanine or tryptophan. D genes are given only for firm matches. Only some rows state a clone size, as once, few, many or a class for expanded clones.

length	D	J	size	V	CDR3	DNA
16	NA	TRBJ2-1	NA	TRBV18	CASSPRGGLDLNEQFF	TGTGCCAGCTCACCACGCGGGGGCCTAGATCTTAATGAGCAGTTCTTC
13	NA	TRBJ1-1	NA	TRBV20-1	CSASVALNTEAFF	TGCAGTGCTAGTGTGGCCTTGAACACTGAAGCTTTCTTT
13	TRBD2	TRBJ2-3	NA	TRBV7-3	CASSLSLAGTQYF	TGTGCCAGCAGCCTCTCCCTAGCGGGGACGCAGTATTTT
18	TRBD1	TRBJ2-7	NA	TRBV2	CASSLKPIRQGIGYEQYF	TGTGCCAGCAGTCTTAAACCAATACGACAGGGAATAGGCTACGAGCAGTACTTC
14	NA	TRBJ2-7	NA	TRBV5-1	CASSSAAGSYEQYF	TGCGCCAGCAGCTCAGCCGCAGGGTCCTACGAGCAGTACTTC
11	NA	TRBJ1-2	few	TRBV30	CAWSLGYGYTF	TGTGCCTGGAGTCTAGGCTATGGCTACACCTTC
17	NA	TRBJ1-6	NA	TRBV5-4	CASSLGPIPGYNSPLHF	TGTGCCAGCAGCTTGGGGCCGATCCCTGGCTATAATTCACCCCTCCACTTT
15	NA	TRBJ2-2	once	TRBV5-1	CASSLARGDTGELFF	TGCGCCAGCAGCTTGGCCAGGGGGGACACCGGGGAGCTGTTTTTT
10	NA	TRBJ2-5	NA	TRBV27	CASNFKTQYF	TGTGCCAGCAACTTCAAGACCCAGTACTTC
15	TRBD1	TRBJ2-7	few	TRBV9	CASSLGQDGFYEQYF	TGTGCCAGCAGCCTCGGACAGGACGGGTTCTACGAGCAGTACTTC
16	TRBD2	TRBJ2-1	NA	TRBV7-9	CASSLVLGTSGNEQFF	TGTGCCAGCAGCTTAGTCTTGGGGACTAGCGGCAATGAGCAGTTCTTC
15	TRBD2	TRBJ2-5	NA	TRBV7-9	CASSLVVAGVETQYF	TGTGCCAGCAGCTTAGTCGTAGCGGGAGTAGAGACCCAGTACTTC
15	NA	TRBJ1-6	NA	TRBV3-1/TRBV3-2	CASSQAQGTNSPLHF	TGTGCCAGCAGCCAAGCGCAGGGGACGAATTCACCCCTCCACTTT